Presented here are 5 T cell receptor beta chains from one specimen sequenced in a study of T cell responses to AZD1222 COVID-19 vaccine. Sequencing used immunoSEQ multiplex PCR; TCRdb keeps in-frame clones, though not all of them. The profile shows tens of thousands of clones, 92% of them singletons. The starting material was peripheral blood, obtained 28 days after the second AZD1222 dose. The source of these receptors is an adult who received the AZD1222 COVID-19 vaccine.

The genes are TRBV28 and TRBJ1-5; D is unresolved. The CDR3 runs to 11 residues. The V and J ends lost 3 bases and 5 bases respectively, with 2 bases between them. Germline-derived CDR1 and CDR2 are MDHEN and SYDVKM. The CDR3 bases are TGTGCCAGCAGTTTCGATCAGCCCCAGCATTTT. As protein: CASSFDQPQHF.

The V and J genes are TRBV7-2 and TRBJ2-6; D unclear. The CDR3 spans 15 residues. The ends were cut back, 2 bases at V and 0 bases at J, with 5 bases in the middle. Germline V lookup: CDR1 SGHTA, CDR2 FQGNSA. CDR3 coding DNA: TGTGCCAGCAGCTTAATGATCTCTGGGGCCAACGTCCTGACTTTC. This encodes CASSLMISGANVLTF.

The chain couples TRBV3-1 (or the pseudogene TRBV3-2) to TRBJ2-2, with 13 bases matching TRBD2. V dropped 4 bases and J dropped 4; count of bases not matched to a gene: 3. The CDR3 extends over 16 amino acids. Per germline, CDR1 LGHDT and CDR2 YNNKEL (reference sequence). CDR3 loop: CASSRRLAGGTGELFF. The CDR3 DNA reads TGTGCCAGCAGCCGGAGACTAGCGGGAGGCACCGGGGAGCTGTTTTTT.

The gene calls are TRBV6-5 and TRBJ1-4; a weak D match, TRBD1 (5 bases). The germline V gene has CDR1 MNHEY and CDR2 SVGAGI. The CDR3 runs 13 residues. V dropped 11 bases and J dropped 8 bases, with 18 bases sitting between them. CDR3 amino acids: CAGNRDGNEKLFF. The CDR3 nucleotides read TGTGCCGGGAACCGGGACGGCAACGAAAAACTGTTTTTT.

The rearrangement links TRBV5-1 to TRBJ2-3; 9 bases align to TRBD2. The CDR3 totals 16 residues. V shed 0 bases, J shed 1 base, and the junction held 3 bases outside the gene matches. The germline gives CDR1 SGHRS, CDR2 YFSETQ. CDR3 residues: CASSLGLAEGTDTQYF. The CDR3 DNA reads TGCGCCAGCAGCTTGGGACTAGCGGAGGGCACAGATACGCAGTATTTT.